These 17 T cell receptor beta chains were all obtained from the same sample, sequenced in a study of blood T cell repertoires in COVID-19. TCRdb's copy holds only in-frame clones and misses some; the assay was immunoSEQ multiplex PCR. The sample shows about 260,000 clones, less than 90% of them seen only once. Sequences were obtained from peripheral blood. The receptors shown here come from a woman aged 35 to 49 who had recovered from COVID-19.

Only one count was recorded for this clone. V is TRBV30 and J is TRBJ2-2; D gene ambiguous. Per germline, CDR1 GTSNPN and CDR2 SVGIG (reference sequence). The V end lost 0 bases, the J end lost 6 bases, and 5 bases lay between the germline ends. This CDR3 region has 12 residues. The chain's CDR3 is CAWSVGPGELFF. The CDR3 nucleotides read TGTGCCTGGAGTGTTGGCCCCGGGGAGCTGTTTTTT.

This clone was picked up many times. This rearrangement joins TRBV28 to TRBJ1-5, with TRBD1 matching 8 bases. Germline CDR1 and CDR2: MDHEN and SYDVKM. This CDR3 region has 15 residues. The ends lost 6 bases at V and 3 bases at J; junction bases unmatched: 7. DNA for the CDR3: TGTGCCAGCAGACCGGACAGGGAGGTCAATCAGCCCCAGCATTTT. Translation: CASRPDREVNQPQHF.

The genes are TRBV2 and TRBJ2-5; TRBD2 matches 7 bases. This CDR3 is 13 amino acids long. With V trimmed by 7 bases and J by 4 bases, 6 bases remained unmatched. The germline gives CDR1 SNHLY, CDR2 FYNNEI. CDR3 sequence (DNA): TGTGCCAGCATAGGCGGGGGAGGAGAGACCCAGTACTTC. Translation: CASIGGGGETQYF.

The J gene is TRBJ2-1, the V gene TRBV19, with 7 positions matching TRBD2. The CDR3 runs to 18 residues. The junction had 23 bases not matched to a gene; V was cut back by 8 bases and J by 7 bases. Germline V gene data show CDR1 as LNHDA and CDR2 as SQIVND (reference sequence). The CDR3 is CASGRGPRLKLGLNEQFF. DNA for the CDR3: TGTGCCAGTGGGAGGGGACCCAGACTTAAACTAGGTTTGAATGAGCAGTTCTTC.

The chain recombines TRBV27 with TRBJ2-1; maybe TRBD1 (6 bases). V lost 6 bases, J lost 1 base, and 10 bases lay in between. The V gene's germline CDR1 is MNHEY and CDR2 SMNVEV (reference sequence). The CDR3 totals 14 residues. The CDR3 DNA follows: TGTGCCAGCAGGGGGACAAATTCCTACAATGAGCAGTTCTTC. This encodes CASRGTNSYNEQFF.

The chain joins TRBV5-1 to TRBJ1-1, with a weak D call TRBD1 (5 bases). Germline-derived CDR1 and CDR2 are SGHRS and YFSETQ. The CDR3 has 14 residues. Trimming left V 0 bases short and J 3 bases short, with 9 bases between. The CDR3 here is CASSLVRADTEAFF. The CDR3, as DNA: TGCGCCAGCAGCTTGGTCAGGGCAGACACTGAAGCTTTCTTT.

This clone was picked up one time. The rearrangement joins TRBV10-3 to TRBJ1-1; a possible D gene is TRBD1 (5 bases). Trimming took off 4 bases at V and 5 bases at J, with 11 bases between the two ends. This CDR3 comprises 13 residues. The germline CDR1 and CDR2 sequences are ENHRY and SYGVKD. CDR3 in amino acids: CAISGGGGTEAFF. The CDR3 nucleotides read TGTGCCATCAGTGGTGGGGGAGGGACTGAAGCTTTCTTT.

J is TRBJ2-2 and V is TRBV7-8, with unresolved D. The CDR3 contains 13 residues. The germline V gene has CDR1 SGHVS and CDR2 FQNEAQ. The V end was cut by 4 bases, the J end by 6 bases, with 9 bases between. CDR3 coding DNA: TGTGCCAGCAGCTCACCGACTCCCGGGGAGCTGTTTTTT. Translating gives CASSSPTPGELFF.

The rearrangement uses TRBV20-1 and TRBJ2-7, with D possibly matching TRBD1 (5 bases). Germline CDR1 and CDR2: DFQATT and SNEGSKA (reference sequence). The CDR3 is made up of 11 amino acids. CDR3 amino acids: CRVKTAYEQYF. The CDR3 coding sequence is TGCAGGGTGAAGACAGCCTACGAGCAGTACTTC.

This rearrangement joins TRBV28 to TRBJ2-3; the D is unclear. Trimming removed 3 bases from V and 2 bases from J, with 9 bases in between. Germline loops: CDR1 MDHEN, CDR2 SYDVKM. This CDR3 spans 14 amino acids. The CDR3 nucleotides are TGTGCCAGCAGTTTCCCCCCCCACACAGATACGCAGTATTTT. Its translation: CASSFPPHTDTQYF.

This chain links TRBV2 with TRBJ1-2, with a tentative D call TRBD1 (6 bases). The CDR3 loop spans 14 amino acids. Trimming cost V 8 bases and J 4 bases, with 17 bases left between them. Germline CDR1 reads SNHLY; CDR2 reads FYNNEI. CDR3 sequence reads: CASGVNRDGYGYTF. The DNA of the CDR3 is TGTGCCAGCGGGGTCAACAGGGATGGCTATGGCTACACCTTC. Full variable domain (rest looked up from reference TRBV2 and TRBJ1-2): EPEVTQTPSHQVTQMGQEVILRCVPISNHLYFYWYRQILGQKVEFLVSFYNNEISEKSEIFDDQFSVERPDGSNFTLKIRSTKLEDSAMYFCASGVNRDGYGYTFGSGTRLTVV.

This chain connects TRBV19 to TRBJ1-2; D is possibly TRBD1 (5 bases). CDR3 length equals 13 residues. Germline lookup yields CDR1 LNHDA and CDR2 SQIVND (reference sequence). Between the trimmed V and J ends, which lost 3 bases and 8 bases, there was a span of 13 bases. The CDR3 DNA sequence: TGTGCCAGTAGTATCGGGGGAATCCGAGGCTACACCTTC. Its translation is CASSIGGIRGYTF.

CDR3 amino acids: CASSSPGPGHRDGYTF. CDR3 nucleotides: TGTGCCAGCAGCTCTCCCGGACCAGGACACCGGGATGGCTACACCTTC. This chain links TRBV13 with TRBJ1-2, with D perhaps TRBD1 (5 bases). This CDR3 is 16 amino acids long. CDR1 and CDR2 from the germline V gene are PRHDT and FYEKMQ (reference sequence). With 4 bases removed from V and 6 bases from J, the gap between germline ends came to 21 bases.

In DNA form, the CDR3 reads TGTGCCACCAGTGAGGGCAGGAATAGCAATCAGCCCCAGCATTTT. The encoded protein is CATSEGRNSNQPQHF. The rearrangement uses TRBV24-1 and TRBJ1-5; D gene unclear. From germline, CDR1 is KGHDR and CDR2 SFDVKD. Trimming cost V 4 bases and J 0 bases, with 9 bases left between them. This CDR3 is built from 15 residues.

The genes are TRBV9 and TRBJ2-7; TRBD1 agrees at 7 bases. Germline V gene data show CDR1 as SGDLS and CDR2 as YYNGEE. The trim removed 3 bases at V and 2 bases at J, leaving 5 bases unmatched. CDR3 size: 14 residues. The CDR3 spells CASSGRDRAYEQYF. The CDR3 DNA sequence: TGTGCCAGCAGCGGCCGGGACAGAGCCTACGAGCAGTACTTC. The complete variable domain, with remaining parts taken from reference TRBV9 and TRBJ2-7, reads DSGVTQTPKHLITATGQRVTLRCSPRSGDLSVYWYQQSLDQGLQFLIQYYNGEERAKGNILERFSAQQFPDLHSELNLSSLELGDSALYFCASSGRDRAYEQYFGPGTRLTVT.

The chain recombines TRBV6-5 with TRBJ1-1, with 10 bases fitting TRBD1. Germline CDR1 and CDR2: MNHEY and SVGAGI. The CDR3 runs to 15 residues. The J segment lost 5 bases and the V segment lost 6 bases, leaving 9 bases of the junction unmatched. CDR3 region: CASSARQGAGTEAFF. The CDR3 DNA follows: TGTGCCAGCAGCGCAAGACAGGGGGCCGGAACTGAAGCTTTCTTT.

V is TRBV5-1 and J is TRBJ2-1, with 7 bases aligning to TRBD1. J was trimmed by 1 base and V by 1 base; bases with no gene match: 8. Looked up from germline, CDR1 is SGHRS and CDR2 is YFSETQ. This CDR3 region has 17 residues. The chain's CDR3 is CASSLTPGGSSYNEQFF. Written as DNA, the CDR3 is TGCGCCAGCAGCTTGACCCCAGGGGGATCGTCCTACAATGAGCAGTTCTTC.